The next 11 T cell receptor beta chains were all read from a single sample in a study of regulatory T cells in long-lasting Graves disease. The time point here: newly diagnosed GD, antithyroid drugs for less than 3 months. PBMC-extracted RNA yielded the TCR library. Arm-PCR of CDR3 regions and iRepertoire HTBI primers were used to build TCR beta libraries. TCRdb reprocessed the multiplex PCR reads via MiXCR and lists one record per CDR3 protein. This sample has around 450,000 distinct CDR3 sequences, with under 20% found just once. This sample also belongs to another study, concerning T cells in Graves' hyperthyroidism and ophthalmopathy.

The input for sequencing was peripheral blood mononuclear cells (PBMCs), taken at new diagnosis, from a patient treated with antithyroid drugs. These receptors all come from a man aged 35-49 years with Graves disease.

This clonotype was observed many times. The chain carries TRBV6-2 or TRBV6-3 and TRBJ2-7; 11 bases map to TRBD2. This CDR3 comprises 16 residues. CDR1 MNHEY and CDR2 SVGEGT come from the germline V gene. Germline trimming cut 4 bases from V and 2 bases from J; bases unmatched to any gene: 7. CDR3 sequence: CASSSPGTSGPYEQYF. DNA for the CDR3: TGTGCCAGCAGTTCTCCGGGGACTAGCGGACCCTACGAGCAGTACTTC.

This clonotype was found many times. The genes are TRBV20-1 and TRBJ2-5; D gene ambiguous. CDR3 length equals 13 residues. The germline V and J ends were trimmed by 5 bases and 5 bases, with 15 bases remaining between them. CDR1 is DFQATT, CDR2 SNEGSKA, per germline (reference sequence). The CDR3 here is CSAPGVGRETQYF. The CDR3 coding sequence is TGCAGTGCTCCGGGTGTCGGACGGGAGACCCAGTACTTC.

This clonotype was seen at least ten times. The chain employs TRBV12-3 or TRBV12-4 and TRBJ2-5, with a weak D call TRBD2 (6 bases). V was shortened by 6 bases and J by 5 bases, with 13 bases between the two germline ends. The CDR3 runs 13 residues. The CDR3 sequence: CASRGLWEETQYF. CDR3 in DNA: TGTGCCAGCAGGGGACTGTGGGAGGAGACCCAGTACTTC.

As for this clonotype: In this CDR3 the conserved last residue, phenylalanine or tryptophan, is missing, so a read error is likely. The genes are TRBV10-3 and TRBJ2-7, with D unclear. The V end was cut by 3 bases, the J end by 9 bases, with 12 bases between. This CDR3 is 12 amino acids long. From germline, CDR1 is ENHRY and CDR2 SYGVKD. For the CDR3, the DNA is TGTGCCATCAGTGAATCAATACGAGGGCAGTACCTC. This translates into CAISESIRGQYL.

This clonotype was seen ten or more times. The J gene is TRBJ2-2, the V gene TRBV3-1; 9 bases are a match to TRBD2. The junction had 14 bases not matched to a gene; V was cut back by 0 bases and J by 6 bases. Germline V gene data show CDR1 as LGHDT and CDR2 as YNNKEL (reference sequence). The CDR3 runs 19 residues. The CDR3 DNA reads TGTGCCAGCAGCCAAGATAGGATAGCGGGAGTTCGGCTCCCCGGGGAGCTGTTTTTT. Protein: CASSQDRIAGVRLPGELFF.

This clonotype showed up many times. V gene TRBV27 combines with J gene TRBJ2-2, with 7 bases aligning to TRBD1. V trimming: 6 bases; J trimming: 3 bases; junction bases outside the gene matches: 7. Per the germline V gene, CDR1 is MNHEY and CDR2 is SMNVEV (reference sequence). The CDR3 runs 15 residues. CDR3 loop: CASSQDRVDTGELFF. CDR3 DNA sequence: TGTGCCAGCAGCCAAGACAGGGTCGACACCGGGGAGCTGTTTTTT.

This clonotype was recorded many times. The chain employs TRBV3-1 and TRBJ2-2; maybe TRBD1 (5 bases). Germline V lookup: CDR1 LGHDT, CDR2 YNNKEL (reference sequence). The CDR3 loop spans 13 amino acids. V was shortened by 4 bases and J by 6 bases, with 9 bases between the two germline ends. The CDR3 is CASSRGTAGELFF. CDR3 in DNA: TGTGCCAGCAGCCGGGGCACGGCCGGGGAGCTGTTTTTT. The whole variable domain, remainder taken from reference TRBV3-1 and TRBJ2-2, is DTAVSQTPKYLVTQMGNDKSIKCEQNLGHDTMYWYKQDSKKFLKIMFSYNNKELIINETVPNRFSPKSPDKAHLNLHINSLELGDSAVYFCASSRGTAGELFFGEGSRLTVL.

Ten or more counts support this clonotype. The chain employs TRBV18 and TRBJ2-1; 7 positions agree with TRBD2. Germline V gives CDR1 KGHSH, CDR2 LQKENI. The CDR3 length is 15 residues. Trimming took 3 bases from V and 1 from J; bases not matched to a gene: 3. DNA of the CDR3: TGTGCCAGCTCACCTCTAGCGGCATCCTACAATGAGCAGTTCTTC. Its protein product is CASSPLAASYNEQFF.

The rearrangement uses TRBV29-1 and TRBJ2-1, with D possibly matching TRBD2 (6 bases). Per germline, CDR1 SQVTM and CDR2 ANQGSEA. The CDR3 is made up of 15 amino acids. Trimming removed 5 bases at V and 3 bases at J, with 17 bases between. CDR3 coding DNA: TGCAGCGTTAAGGCGCCCGGGACTCTCTACAATGAGCAGTTCTTC. Protein product: CSVKAPGTLYNEQFF.

This clonotype was observed many times. This rearrangement joins TRBV7-9 to TRBJ2-7; D perhaps matches TRBD2 (5 bases). The length of the CDR3 is 11 residues. The V end lost 8 bases, the J end lost 9 bases, and 14 bases lay between the germline ends. Per the germline V gene, CDR1 is SEHNR and CDR2 is FQNEAQ (reference sequence). For the CDR3, the DNA is TGTGCCAGCGGACTGAAGACTCGGCAGTACTTC. Translated: CASGLKTRQYF.

This chain links TRBV5-1 with TRBJ2-2, with D tentatively TRBD2 (6 bases). The CDR3 totals 16 residues. CDR1 SGHRS and CDR2 YFSETQ come from the germline V gene. V was cut by 4 bases and J by 5 bases, with 18 bases left in between. CDR3 in DNA: TGCGCCAGCAGCCCGAAGGTAATAGCGGCAACCGGGGAGCTGTTTTTT. Translated: CASSPKVIAATGELFF.